These 25 T cell receptor beta chains share one sample of origin, sequenced in a study of blood T cells in healthy people across ages. The second PCR ran about 6 to 12 cycles with a sample-barcoded 5' primer and J-beta primers. TCRdb redid the calling of the 5' RACE reads with MiXCR, one entry per CDR3 protein. The profile shows approximately 690,000 distinct CDR3 sequences, roughly 58% of them singletons. The specimen was blood. These receptors all come from a man aged 60 to 69 in good health.

The chain joins TRBV7-9 to TRBJ2-4; D is possibly TRBD2 (6 bases). The DNA end is more similar to TRBJ2-7, so the J call may be wrong. Per the germline V gene, CDR1 is SEHNR and CDR2 is FQNEAQ (reference sequence). The CDR3 runs 14 residues. Here the CDR3 DNA reads TGTGCCAGCAGCATAATAGCCGGGAGTAACGAGCAGTACTTC. Its protein product is CASSIIAGSNEQYF.

This clonotype was seen ten or more times. The chain combines TRBV13 with TRBJ2-7, with 10 bases matching TRBD1. Germline CDR1 and CDR2: PRHDT and FYEKMQ (reference sequence). The CDR3 covers 14 residues. J lost 3 bases, V lost 5 bases, and 4 bases had no gene match. CDR3 coding DNA: TGTGCCAGCAGCCGCCGGGACAGGGGCTACGAGCAGTACTTC. Its translation: CASSRRDRGYEQYF.

The V gene is TRBV7-9, the J gene TRBJ2-2; D gene unclear. The CDR3 runs 15 residues. Trimming took off 1 base at V and 3 bases at J, with 9 bases between the two ends. Germline V gives CDR1 SEHNR, CDR2 FQNEAQ (reference sequence). The CDR3, as DNA: TGTGCCAGCAGCTTAGACCAAGCGTACACCGGGGAGCTGTTTTTT. It encodes CASSLDQAYTGELFF.

The rearrangement joins TRBV28 to TRBJ1-1; 9 bases line up with TRBD1. The CDR3 consists of 15 residues. Germline V gives CDR1 MDHEN, CDR2 SYDVKM. Trimming cost V 7 bases and J 0 bases; bases outside gene matches: 6. The chain's CDR3 is CASNPQGALNTEAFF. The CDR3 DNA is TGTGCCAGCAACCCACAGGGGGCTTTGAACACTGAAGCTTTCTTT. Based on the CDR3 plus reference TRBV28 and TRBJ1-1, the full variable domain is DVKVTQSSRYLVKRTGEKVFLECVQDMDHENMFWYRQDPGLGLRLIYFSYDVKMKEKGDIPEGYSVSREKKERFSLILESASTNQTSMYLCASNPQGALNTEAFFGQGTRLTVV.

This clonotype was seen just once. The rearrangement links TRBV5-1 to TRBJ2-7; D is possibly TRBD1 or TRBD2 (6 bases each). Looked up from germline, CDR1 is SGHRS and CDR2 is YFSETQ. Between the trimmed V and J ends, which lost 0 bases and 2 bases, there was a span of 12 bases. The CDR3 contains 15 residues. Here the CDR3 DNA reads TGCGCCAGCAGCTTGGCCGGGGGCCCTCCCTACGAGCAGTACTTC. Translating gives CASSLAGGPPYEQYF.

The chain recombines TRBV7-9 with TRBJ2-5, with no clear D. This CDR3 region has 13 residues. The germline gives CDR1 SEHNR, CDR2 FQNEAQ (reference sequence). V shed 6 bases and J shed 2 bases, with 10 bases lying between them. CDR3 in DNA: TGTGCCAGCAGGGTAACAGATCAAGAGACCCAGTACTTC. Encoded protein: CASRVTDQETQYF. Variable domain in full (rest from reference TRBV7-9 and TRBJ2-5): DTGVSQNPRHKITKRGQNVTFRCDPISEHNRLYWYRQTLGQGPEFLTYFQNEAQLEKSRLLSDRFSAERPKGSFSTLEIQRTEQGDSAMYLCASRVTDQETQYFGPGTRLLVL.

This CDR3 is CASRGDRGRTDTQYF. The CDR3 coding sequence is TGTGCCAGCAGAGGGGACAGGGGGCGCACAGATACGCAGTATTTT. V and J are TRBV12-3 or TRBV12-4 and TRBJ2-3, with TRBD1 matching over 12 bases. V lost 6 bases and J lost 1; bases outside the gene matches: 2. CDR3 length: 15 amino acids.

This rearrangement joins TRBV15 to TRBJ1-2; the match to TRBD1 covers 7 bases. The germline V gene has CDR1 LNHNV and CDR2 YYDKDF (reference sequence). J was trimmed by 2 bases and V by 4 bases; bases with no gene match: 7. The length of the CDR3 is 15 residues. In nucleotides, the CDR3 is TGTGCCACCAGCAAGGGGCCGGGACAGAACTATGGCTACACCTTC. Protein: CATSKGPGQNYGYTF.

The chain carries TRBV25-1 and TRBJ1-6; the match to TRBD1 covers 9 bases. The CDR3 totals 15 residues. The J segment lost 6 bases and the V segment lost 4 bases, leaving 4 bases of the junction unmatched. The germline CDR1 and CDR2 sequences are MGHDK and SYGVNS. The CDR3 sequence: CASSAGTGINSPLHF. CDR3 DNA: TGTGCCAGCAGTGCCGGGACAGGGATTAATTCACCCCTCCACTTT.

The chain links TRBV29-1 to TRBJ2-5; D may be TRBD1 or TRBD2 (6 bases each). The V end was cut by 4 bases, the J end by 4 bases, with 7 bases between. Germline lookup yields CDR1 SQVTM and CDR2 ANQGSEA. CDR3 size: 11 residues. This chain's CDR3 is CSVGGAETQYF. The CDR3 bases are TGCAGCGTTGGGGGGGCAGAGACCCAGTACTTC.

The gene calls are TRBV20-1 and TRBJ1-1; tentatively, D is TRBD1 (5 bases). Germline CDR1 DFQATT, CDR2 SNEGSKA (reference sequence). CDR3 length equals 13 residues. Trimming cost V 0 bases and J 7 bases, with 12 bases left between them. This chain's CDR3 is CSARDMGGDEAFF. CDR3 DNA sequence: TGCAGTGCTAGAGATATGGGGGGGGATGAAGCTTTCTTT.

The chain uses TRBV20-1 and TRBJ1-6; D gene ambiguous. Trimming stripped 5 bases from V and 4 bases from J, with 9 bases between. Germline CDR1 and CDR2: DFQATT and SNEGSKA (reference sequence). This CDR3 region has 13 residues. CDR3: CSARTRYNSPLHF. DNA for the CDR3: TGCAGTGCTCGGACCCGGTATAATTCACCCCTCCACTTT.

This rearrangement joins TRBV20-1 to TRBJ2-1; D might be TRBD1 (6 bases). V lost 5 bases and J lost 2, with 13 bases in between. CDR3 length equals 14 residues. Germline V lookup: CDR1 DFQATT, CDR2 SNEGSKA (reference sequence). The CDR3 reads CSAGGKSTYNEQFF. The CDR3 region has the DNA TGCAGTGCTGGGGGCAAGTCCACCTACAATGAGCAGTTCTTC.

The J gene is TRBJ2-3, the V gene TRBV11-2; D might be TRBD2 (6 bases). The V gene's germline CDR1 is SGHAT and CDR2 FQNNGV. Trimming took 5 bases from V and 2 from J, leaving 20 bases between them. The CDR3 covers 17 residues. CDR3 bases: TGTGCCAGCAGCCGGGGGTCCGGGGCCGACCTCACAGATACGCAGTATTTT. The encoded protein is CASSRGSGADLTDTQYF.

V gene TRBV5-5 combines with J gene TRBJ2-7; possibly TRBD2 for D (5 bases). V dropped 4 bases and J dropped 4 bases, with 18 bases sitting between them. From germline, CDR1 is SGHKS and CDR2 YYEKEE (reference sequence). There are 15 residues in the CDR3. The CDR3, as DNA: TGTGCCAGCAGCCCCCAGACGGGGATGGGGTACGAGCAGTACTTC. This codes for CASSPQTGMGYEQYF.

This clonotype was detected once. V usage is TRBV6-5 and J usage is TRBJ2-2; D unclear. CDR1 and CDR2 (germline): MNHEY, SVGAGI. The CDR3 totals 14 residues. Trimming took 5 bases from V and 1 from J, leaving 8 bases between them. Here the CDR3 DNA reads TGTGCCAGCAGTCGACCGCGGAACACCGGGGAGCTGTTTTTT. It codes for CASSRPRNTGELFF.

This clonotype was picked up a small number of times. This chain connects TRBV15 to TRBJ2-5; D may be TRBD1 (6 bases). CDR3 length equals 15 residues. Trimming shortened V by 0 bases and J by 5 bases, and 13 bases separated the two germline ends. The germline V gene has CDR1 LNHNV and CDR2 YYDKDF (reference sequence). Here the CDR3 DNA reads TGTGCCACCAGCAGAGATGTTGGGGGCTGGGAGACCCAGTACTTC. Translation: CATSRDVGGWETQYF.

This clonotype was observed at least ten times. The chain carries TRBV6-2 or TRBV6-3 and TRBJ2-2, with 8 bases matching TRBD2. Germline V lookup: CDR1 MNHEY, CDR2 SVGEGT. This CDR3 spans 18 amino acids. J gave up 0 bases and V 2 bases, and 8 bases lay outside the gene matches. The CDR3 spells CASSYVLAGVANTGELFF. In nucleotides, the CDR3 is TGTGCCAGCAGTTACGTGCTAGCGGGCGTAGCGAACACCGGGGAGCTGTTTTTT.

Concerning this clonotype itself: Being one base from a much bigger clone, this may be a read error. The V call is TRBV4-2, the J call TRBJ2-7, with D unresolved. The end of the DNA is better explained by TRBJ2-4, so the J call may be wrong. In germline, CDR1 is LGHNA, CDR2 YNFKEQ. The length of the CDR3 is 14 residues. The CDR3 loop is CASSLVATGNIQYF. The CDR3 nucleotides are TGTGCCAGCAGCCTCGTGGCTACTGGAAACATTCAGTACTTC.

This rearrangement joins TRBV15 to TRBJ2-3, with a tentative D call TRBD1 (5 bases). The CDR3 is made up of 15 amino acids. V lost 0 bases and J 0 bases, leaving 7 bases between the germline ends. Germline CDR1 LNHNV, CDR2 YYDKDF (reference sequence). The CDR3 DNA is TGTGCCACCAGCAGAGATGGGGCTAGCACAGATACGCAGTATTTT. It codes for CATSRDGASTDTQYF.

The chain joins TRBV28 to TRBJ2-3; D gene ambiguous. The CDR3 length is 12 residues. V lost 8 bases and J lost 2, with 8 bases in between. Germline CDR1 and CDR2: MDHEN and SYDVKM. The CDR3 sequence: CASAPVTDTQYF. CDR3 in DNA: TGTGCCAGCGCCCCGGTCACAGATACGCAGTATTTT.

This clonotype has just one count. The CDR3, as DNA: TGCAGCGTTGCCCCCAGGGGATTCTACGAGCAGTACTTC. Translation gives CSVAPRGFYEQYF. The chain links TRBV29-1 to TRBJ2-7, with D possibly matching TRBD1 (6 bases). Germline V CDR1 and CDR2: SQVTM, ANQGSEA. The CDR3 totals 13 residues. V lost 4 bases and J lost 3, with 13 bases in between.

Only a few counts were recorded for this clonotype. The V gene is TRBV28, the J gene TRBJ2-5; the D is unclear. The CDR3 totals 13 residues. CDR1 is MDHEN and CDR2 is SYDVKM in the germline V gene. Trimming removed 5 bases from V and 5 bases from J, with 12 bases in between. The CDR3 DNA reads as TGTGCCAGCAGTATACCCACCGCTGAGACCCAGTACTTC. It is translated as CASSIPTAETQYF.

The table lists this clonotype with a few counts. The V and J genes are TRBV7-2 and TRBJ1-6; D uncertain. Between the trimmed V and J ends, which lost 2 bases and 8 bases, there was a span of 16 bases. Germline V gene sequence: CDR1 SGHTA, CDR2 FQGNSA. There are 16 residues in the CDR3. The CDR3, as DNA: TGTGCCAGCAGCTTAATACAGATATCGGCGTATTCACCCCTCCACTTT. Its translation is CASSLIQISAYSPLHF.

This clonotype was recorded only once. The V gene is TRBV6-6, the J gene TRBJ2-4, with TRBD1 as a possible D gene (6 bases). Trimming pared 8 bases from V and 1 base from J, leaving 21 bases between. This CDR3 has 17 residues. CDR1 and CDR2 (germline): MNHNY, SVGAGI (reference sequence). CDR3 in amino acids: CASGVSVGQGAKNIQYF. Written as DNA, the CDR3 is TGTGCCAGCGGAGTTTCTGTGGGACAAGGTGCCAAAAACATTCAGTACTTC.